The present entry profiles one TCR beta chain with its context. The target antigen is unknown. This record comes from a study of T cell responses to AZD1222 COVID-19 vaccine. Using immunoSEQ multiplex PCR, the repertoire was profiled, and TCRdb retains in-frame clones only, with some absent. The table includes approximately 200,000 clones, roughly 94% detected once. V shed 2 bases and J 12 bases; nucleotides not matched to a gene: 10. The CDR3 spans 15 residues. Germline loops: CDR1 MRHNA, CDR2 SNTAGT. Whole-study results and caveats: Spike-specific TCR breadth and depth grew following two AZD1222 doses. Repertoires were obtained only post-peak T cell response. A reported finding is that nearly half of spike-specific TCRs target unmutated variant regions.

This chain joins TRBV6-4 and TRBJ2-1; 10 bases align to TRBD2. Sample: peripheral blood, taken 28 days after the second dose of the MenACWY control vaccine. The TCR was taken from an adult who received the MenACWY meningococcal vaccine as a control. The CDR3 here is CASSDLASGGRVQFF. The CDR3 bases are TGTGCCAGCAGTGACCTGGCTAGCGGGGGAAGGGTGCAGTTCTTC.